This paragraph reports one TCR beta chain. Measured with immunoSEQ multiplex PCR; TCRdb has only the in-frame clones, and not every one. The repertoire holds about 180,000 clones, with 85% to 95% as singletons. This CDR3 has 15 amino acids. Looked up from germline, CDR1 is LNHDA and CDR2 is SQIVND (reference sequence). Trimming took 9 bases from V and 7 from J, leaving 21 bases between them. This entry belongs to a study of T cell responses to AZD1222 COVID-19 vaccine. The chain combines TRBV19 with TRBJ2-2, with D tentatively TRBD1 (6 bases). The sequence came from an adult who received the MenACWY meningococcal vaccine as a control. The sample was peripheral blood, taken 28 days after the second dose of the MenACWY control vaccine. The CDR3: CASAKPGRGHGELFF. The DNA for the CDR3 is TGTGCCAGCGCCAAACCAGGCAGGGGCCACGGGGAGCTGTTTTTT.